Listed below are T cell receptor beta chains from one sample, sequenced in a study of cytomegalovirus exposure and HLA in healthy donors. The assay was immunoSEQ multiplex PCR, and TCRdb's table has in-frame clones only and misses some. Of about 140,000 clones in the sample, about four fifths were seen once. The sequencing input was PBMCs. Receptors originate from a man between 18 and 29 years old in good health and CMV-seropositive. CDR3s include the opening cysteine and the closing phenylalanine or tryptophan. A D gene is named only where the DNA matches it firmly. Expanded clones get a size class; other rows say once, few or many, or leave the size out.

clone_size	j_call	v_call	d_call	cdr3_nt	cdr3_aa
once	TRBJ1-1	TRBV4-1	NA	TGCGCCAGCAGCCAAGGGGGAGGGGGGATGAACACTGAAGCTTTCTTT	CASSQGGGGMNTEAFF
NA	TRBJ2-7	TRBV4-1	NA	TGCGCCAGCAGCCAAGATCCTCGAGAGAGCTCCTACGAGCAGTACTTC	CASSQDPRESSYEQYF
NA	TRBJ2-3	TRBV13	NA	TGTGCCAGCAGCTTAGTCCGACAGGAAAGCACAGATACGCAGTATTTT	CASSLVRQESTDTQYF
NA	TRBJ2-1	TRBV28	TRBD2	TGTGCCAGCAGTCCACGGCGACTAGCATCTGAGCAGTTCTTC	CASSPRRLASEQFF
once	TRBJ2-1	TRBV5-1	NA	TGCGCCAGCAGCTTAGACCAGTGGAGGTTCTTC	CASSLDQWRFF
few	TRBJ2-7	TRBV7-9	NA	TGTGCCAGCAGCTTAGTTAAAGGGGGTAGGTACGAGCAGTACTTC	CASSLVKGGRYEQYF
few	TRBJ1-2	TRBV28	NA	TGTGCCAGCAGTCGACAGGTCGAGAACTATGGCTACACCTTC	CASSRQVENYGYTF
NA	TRBJ1-4	TRBV9	NA	TGTGCCAGCAGCGTAGGCGGGGATCCTAATGAAAAACTGTTTTTT	CASSVGGDPNEKLFF
NA	TRBJ1-3	TRBV5-6	NA	TGTGCCAGCAGCTTGAAGGCGGGTCTCTCTGGAAACACCATATATTTT	CASSLKAGLSGNTIYF
NA	TRBJ2-1	TRBV18	TRBD2	TGTGCCAGCTCACCACCCCTAGCGGGCGTCAATGAGCAGTTCTTC	CASSPPLAGVNEQFF
NA	TRBJ2-6	TRBV6-6	NA	TGTGCCAGCAGTTACGCCCCTAGCTCTGGGGCCAACGTCCTGACTTTC	CASSYAPSSGANVLTF
NA	TRBJ1-5	TRBV30	TRBD1	TGTGCCTGGAGTCTCCCGGGACAGACTTATAGCAATCAGCCCCAGCATTTT	CAWSLPGQTYSNQPQHF
NA	TRBJ2-7	TRBV5-6	TRBD2	TGTGCCAGCAGGTCTAGCGGTCTTAGCTCCTACGAGCAGTACTTC	CASRSSGLSSYEQYF
once	TRBJ2-1	TRBV27	TRBD1	TGTGCCAGCAGTTCACAGACAGGGAAGCAGTTCTTC	CASSSQTGKQFF
once	TRBJ2-7	TRBV4-2	TRBD2	TGTGCCAGCAGCCCGGGGGGGCGGGCCTACGAGCAGTACTTC	CASSPGGRAYEQYF
NA	TRBJ1-4	TRBV30	TRBD1	TGTGCCTGGAGTGTCCCGACAGGGATGGGTGAAAAACTGTTTTTT	CAWSVPTGMGEKLFF
NA	TRBJ2-7	TRBV2	TRBD2	TGTGCCAGCAGTGAAGGCTTTGGGGCTAGCGGCTCCTACGAGCAGTACTTC	CASSEGFGASGSYEQYF
once	TRBJ1-2	TRBV6-7	NA	TGTGCCAGCAGTTACCCCCGACAGATTAACTATGGCTACACCTTC	CASSYPRQINYGYTF
few	TRBJ1-4	TRBV5-1	NA	TGCGCCAGCAGCCACCGGGACTCCAGTGAAAAACTGTTTTTT	CASSHRDSSEKLFF
NA	TRBJ2-2	TRBV30	NA	TGTGCCTGGTCAGGAGGCACCGGGGAGCTGTTTTTT	CAWSGGTGELFF
NA	TRBJ1-3	TRBV10-3	NA	TGTGCCATCGGAGCTGTCTCTGGAAACACCATATATTTT	CAIGAVSGNTIYF
NA	TRBJ1-6	TRBV6-5	TRBD1	TGTGCCAGCAGTTACCGGGGACAGGGATATTCACCCCTCCACTTT	CASSYRGQGYSPLHF
NA	TRBJ2-1	TRBV27	TRBD1	TGTGCCAGCAGTTTATCGGGGACAGGGAGCCGACTTGGACAGTTCTTC	CASSLSGTGSRLGQFF